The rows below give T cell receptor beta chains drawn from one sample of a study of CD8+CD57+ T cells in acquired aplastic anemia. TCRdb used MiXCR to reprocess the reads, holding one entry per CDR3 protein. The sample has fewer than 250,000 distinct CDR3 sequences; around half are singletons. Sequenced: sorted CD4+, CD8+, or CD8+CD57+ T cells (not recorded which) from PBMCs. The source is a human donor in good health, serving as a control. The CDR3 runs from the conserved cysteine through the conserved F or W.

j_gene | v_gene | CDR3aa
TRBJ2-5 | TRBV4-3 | CASSQGVPGLQETQYF
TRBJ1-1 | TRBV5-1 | CASSAMLNTEAFF
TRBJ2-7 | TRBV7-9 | CASSRQGGYYEHYF
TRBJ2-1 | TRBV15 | CATSDRQGGDTQFF
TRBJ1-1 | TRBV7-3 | CASSSQGHTEAFF
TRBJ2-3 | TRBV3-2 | CATSKLAGSTDTQYF
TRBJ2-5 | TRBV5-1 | CASSLGDRETETQYF
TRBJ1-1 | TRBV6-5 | CASSYGLGANTEAFF
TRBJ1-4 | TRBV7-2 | CASSLTGKLFF
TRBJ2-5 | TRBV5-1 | CASSSPGLPQETQYF
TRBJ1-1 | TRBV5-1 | CASSLVAGNTEAFF
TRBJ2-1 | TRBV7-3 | CASSLEGSGGAHNEQFF
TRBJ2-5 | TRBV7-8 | CASSSGTGTRETQYF
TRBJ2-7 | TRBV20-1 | CSARGPTRALYEQYF
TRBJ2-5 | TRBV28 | CASRDRFQETQYF
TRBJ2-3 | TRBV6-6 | CAIRTSGTDTQYF
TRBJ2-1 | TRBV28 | CASSLGDRVGDEQFF
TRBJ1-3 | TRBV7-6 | CASSLAPGVAGNTIYF
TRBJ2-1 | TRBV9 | CASSLRLINERFF
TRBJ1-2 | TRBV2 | CASSPGDGPRLGGYTF
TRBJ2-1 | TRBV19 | CASSMGTRAGGPYSNEQFF
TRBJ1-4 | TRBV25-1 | CASRNGGLSEKLFF
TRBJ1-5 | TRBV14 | CASSPRTGSSQPQHF
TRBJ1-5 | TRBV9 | CASSGGTNQPQHF
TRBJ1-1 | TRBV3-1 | CASSHPRTGGRGLSEAFF
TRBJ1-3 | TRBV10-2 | CASSTGGAGSGNTIYF
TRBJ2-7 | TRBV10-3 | CAIIPRQCEQYF
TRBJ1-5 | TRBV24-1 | CATRATGLGQPQHF
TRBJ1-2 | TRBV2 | CASSTERDSYGYTF
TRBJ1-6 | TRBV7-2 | CAWNRPGRANSPLHF
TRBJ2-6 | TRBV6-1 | CASSADGIAGANVLTF
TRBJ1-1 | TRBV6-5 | CASSYGQVTNTEAFF
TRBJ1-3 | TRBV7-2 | CASSFAGTSAGNTIYF